The entry below gives a single T cell receptor (beta chain) sequence along with its context. The CDR3 is 14 residues long. With V trimmed by 0 bases and J by 4 bases, 2 bases remained unmatched. Germline V gene data show CDR1 as GTSNPN and CDR2 as SVGIG (reference sequence). The data derive from a study of blood T cell repertoires in COVID-19. TCRdb keeps only in-frame clones here, not all; method: immunoSEQ multiplex PCR. The sample carries just over 80,000 clones, 81% recorded once. The TCR originated in a man older than 75 with acute or convalescent COVID-19. J is TRBJ1-5 and V is TRBV30; 8 nucleotides align to TRBD1. Sequenced input: peripheral blood. As DNA, the CDR3 is TGTGCCTGGAGTGTGACAGGGGATAATCAGCCCCAGCATTTT. It is translated as CAWSVTGDNQPQHF.